Listed here are 26 T cell receptor beta chains from one sample, sequenced in a study of T cell clones after liver transplantation. Clones were read by immunoSEQ multiplex PCR, and TCRdb kept only the in-frame ones, dropping some. The sample yields 24,000 or so clones, 69% seen once. Source: CD4+ T cells from blood, taken before liver transplant. The receptors derive from a human donor who received a liver transplant.

The gene calls are TRBV7-9 and TRBJ2-1; a possible D gene is TRBD1 (5 bases). CDR1 is SEHNR and CDR2 is FQNEAQ in the germline V gene (reference sequence). The CDR3 runs to 15 residues. The V end lost 2 bases, the J end lost 7 bases, and 15 bases lay between the germline ends. CDR3: CASSLSRAIGNEQFF. The CDR3 coding sequence is TGTGCCAGCAGCTTATCCAGGGCAATAGGGAATGAGCAGTTCTTC.

This chain links TRBV19 with TRBJ1-2, with D uncertain. This CDR3 has 12 residues. Germline-derived CDR1 and CDR2 are LNHDA and SQIVND (reference sequence). The V end lost 1 base, the J end lost 7 bases, and 7 bases lay between the germline ends. CDR3 in DNA: TGTGCCAGTAGTATAGTTTCAGGTGGCTACACCTTC. Protein product: CASSIVSGGYTF.

V and J are TRBV9 and TRBJ2-1; 7 bases align to TRBD2. The CDR3 sequence is 17 residues long. V shed 0 bases, J shed 3 bases, and the junction held 9 bases outside the gene matches. CDR1 and CDR2 from the germline V gene are SGDLS and YYNGEE. The CDR3 DNA reads TGTGCCAGCAGCGTAGACCCTCCCAGCGGGATCTACAATGAGCAGTTCTTC. Residues: CASSVDPPSGIYNEQFF.

In this sample, this clone turned up once. The rearrangement uses TRBV30 and TRBJ1-1; perhaps TRBD1 as D (5 bases). Germline CDR1 GTSNPN, CDR2 SVGIG (reference sequence). The V and J ends lost 5 bases and 6 bases respectively, with 22 bases between them. The CDR3 is 15 amino acids. In DNA form, the CDR3 reads TGTGCCTGGGAGGTACCGGGACCCGCGAGACCTGAAGCTTTCTTT. Residues: CAWEVPGPARPEAFF.

This clone has a handful of counts. CDR3: CASSMGLNIQYF. DNA for the CDR3: TGTGCCAGTAGTATGGGACTAAACATTCAGTACTTC. This sequence joins TRBV19 and TRBJ2-4, with D possibly TRBD2 on 6 matching bases. V lost 3 bases and J lost 6, with 6 bases in between. The CDR3 consists of 12 residues. Looked up from germline, CDR1 is LNHDA and CDR2 is SQIVND (reference sequence).

The chain carries TRBV7-8 and TRBJ2-3; either TRBD1 or TRBD2 may fit D (5 bases each). The CDR3 sequence is 21 residues long. Looked up from germline, CDR1 is SGHVS and CDR2 is FQNEAQ. Trimming stripped 4 bases from V and 0 bases from J, with 29 bases between. The CDR3 coding sequence is TGTGCCAGCAGCTACCTAGGGGCGGGTCGTATTAGTCGGGCTAGCACAGATACGCAGTATTTT. Its translation is CASSYLGAGRISRASTDTQYF.

The J gene is TRBJ2-1, the V gene TRBV28; D may be TRBD1 (6 bases). CDR3 length: 16 amino acids. Germline V lookup: CDR1 MDHEN, CDR2 SYDVKM. V lost 6 bases, J lost 7 bases, and 22 bases lay in between. CDR3 region: CASRAAPGTTLNEQFF. The CDR3 DNA is TGTGCCAGCAGAGCAGCTCCCGGGACAACCCTGAATGAGCAGTTCTTC.

This clone has just a few counts. The chain combines TRBV28 with TRBJ1-5; TRBD1 matches at 9 bases. The germline V gene encodes CDR1 MDHEN and CDR2 SYDVKM. With V trimmed by 5 bases and J by 5 bases, 7 bases remained unmatched. The CDR3 is 15 residues long. Written as DNA, the CDR3 is TGTGCCAGCAGTCACAGGGGGCAAGGGCATCAGCCCCAGCATTTT. Translating gives CASSHRGQGHQPQHF.

The V gene is TRBV7-2, the J gene TRBJ2-7; either TRBD1 or TRBD2 may supply D (6 bases each). The CDR3 is made up of 15 amino acids. V gave up 4 bases and J gave up 3 bases, with 16 bases separating them. In germline, CDR1 is SGHTA, CDR2 FQGNSA. CDR3 in amino acids: CASSSGWGANYEQYF. In DNA, the CDR3 is TGTGCCAGCAGCTCCGGCTGGGGGGCCAACTACGAGCAGTACTTC. Complete variable domain (other parts from reference TRBV7-2 and TRBJ2-7): GAGVSQSPSNKVTEKGKDVELRCDPISGHTALYWYRQSLGQGLEFLIYFQGNSAPDKSGLPSDRFSAERTGGSVSTLTIQRTQQEDSAVYLCASSSGWGANYEQYFGPGTRLTVT.

The chain is built from TRBV19 and TRBJ2-7; 7 bases are a match to TRBD1. The CDR3 loop spans 12 amino acids. V trimming: 3 bases; J trimming: 7 bases; junction bases outside the gene matches: 3. Per germline, CDR1 LNHDA and CDR2 SQIVND (reference sequence). The CDR3 loop is CASSMLQGEQYF. CDR3 coding DNA: TGTGCCAGTAGTATGTTACAGGGGGAGCAGTACTTC.

The rearrangement joins TRBV19 to TRBJ2-1; the D is unclear. The CDR3 covers 15 residues. The V gene's germline CDR1 is LNHDA and CDR2 SQIVND (reference sequence). Between the trimmed V and J ends, which lost 4 bases and 5 bases, there was a span of 15 bases. CDR3 in amino acids: CASSTTGPQNNEQFF. In DNA, the CDR3 is TGTGCCAGTAGTACCACGGGCCCTCAGAACAATGAGCAGTTCTTC. Complete variable domain (other parts from reference TRBV19 and TRBJ2-1): DGGITQSPKYLFRKEGQNVTLSCEQNLNHDAMYWYRQDPGQGLRLIYYSQIVNDFQKGDIAEGYSVSREKKESFPLTVTSAQKNPTAFYLCASSTTGPQNNEQFFGPGTRLTVL.

The rearrangement joins TRBV6-6 to TRBJ2-3; tentatively, D is TRBD1 (5 bases). This CDR3 region has 13 residues. V lost 7 bases, J lost 3 bases, and 11 bases lay in between. Germline CDR1 is MNHNY and CDR2 is SVGAGI (reference sequence). CDR3 amino acids: CASNQGGTDTQYF. The CDR3 DNA is TGTGCCAGCAATCAGGGTGGAACAGATACGCAGTATTTT.

The J gene is TRBJ2-5, the V gene TRBV5-1; the D gene could be TRBD1 or TRBD2 (5 bases each). Per germline, CDR1 SGHRS and CDR2 YFSETQ. This CDR3 spans 15 amino acids. V shed 4 bases and J shed 6 bases, with 19 bases lying between them. CDR3 sequence: CASSSSATTGQTQYF. DNA for the CDR3: TGCGCCAGCAGCAGTTCGGCCACCACGGGGCAGACCCAGTACTTC.

The chain couples TRBV7-2 to TRBJ2-3, with D unresolved. The ends were cut back, 6 bases at V and 0 bases at J, with 4 bases in the middle. Germline V CDR1 and CDR2: SGHTA, FQGNSA. The CDR3 sequence is 12 residues long. CDR3 in amino acids: CASSLSTDTQYF. As DNA, the CDR3 is TGTGCCAGCAGTCTTAGCACAGATACGCAGTATTTT.

This clone was seen a handful of times. Other nucleotide sequences in the sample specify the same CDR3. This chain joins TRBV28 and TRBJ2-7; D is uncertain. Germline V CDR1 and CDR2: MDHEN, SYDVKM. The length of the CDR3 is 13 residues. The V end lost 3 bases, the J end lost 3 bases, and 9 bases lay between the germline ends. CDR3 DNA sequence: TGTGCCAGCAGTTTTGGGCAGGACTACGAGCAGTACTTC. It specifies CASSFGQDYEQYF.

The rearrangement joins TRBV7-2 to TRBJ2-1; 8 nucleotides align to TRBD2. The trim removed 3 bases at V and 6 bases at J, leaving 4 bases unmatched. The CDR3 contains 14 residues. The germline CDR1 and CDR2 sequences are SGHTA and FQGNSA. CDR3 region: CASSFGTSLNEQFF. CDR3 nucleotides: TGTGCCAGCAGCTTCGGGACTAGTCTCAATGAGCAGTTCTTC.

This clone was counted only a few times. This chain links TRBV19 with TRBJ2-4, with D perhaps matching TRBD1 (5 bases). The V end lost 7 bases, the J end lost 6 bases, and 13 bases lay between the germline ends. There are 13 residues in the CDR3. CDR1 and CDR2 (germline): LNHDA, SQIVND (reference sequence). The CDR3 DNA follows: TGTGCCAGTAAGGTAACAGGTGGAAACATTCAGTACTTC. This gives the protein CASKVTGGNIQYF.

The genes are TRBV29-1 and TRBJ1-3, with D possibly matching TRBD1 (6 bases). Germline V gene sequence: CDR1 SQVTM, CDR2 ANQGSEA. The CDR3 length is 13 residues. Trimming removed 0 bases from V and 8 bases from J, with 11 bases in between. CDR3 sequence: CSVEDLGADTIYF. As DNA, the CDR3 is TGCAGCGTTGAAGATCTGGGGGCGGACACCATATATTTT. The full variable domain, completed using reference TRBV29-1 and TRBJ1-3, is SAVISQKPSRDICQRGTSLTIQCQVDSQVTMMFWYRQQPGQSLTLIATANQGSEATYESGFVIDKFPISRPNLTFSTLTVSNMSPEDSSIYLCSVEDLGADTIYFGEGSWLTVV.

This clone turned up a few times. The DNA of the CDR3 is TGTGCCAGCAGCGGACAGGAAAATCAGCCCCAGCATTTT. This translates into CASSGQENQPQHF. The gene calls are TRBV7-2 and TRBJ1-5; 7 nucleotides align to TRBD1. V lost 5 bases to trimming and J lost 4 bases; unmatched junction nucleotides: 2. This CDR3 comprises 13 residues. The germline V gene encodes CDR1 SGHTA and CDR2 FQGNSA.

The chain combines TRBV5-4 with TRBJ1-1; D remains ambiguous. The CDR3 loop spans 17 amino acids. V lost 0 bases and J 3 bases, leaving 18 bases between the germline ends. Germline V lookup: CDR1 SGHNT, CDR2 YYREEE (reference sequence). The CDR3 here is CASSLAAAGYGDTEAFF. The DNA for the CDR3 is TGTGCCAGCAGCTTGGCAGCTGCAGGTTATGGGGACACTGAAGCTTTCTTT.

The rearrangement joins TRBV29-1 to TRBJ2-3, with TRBD2 matching 8 bases. V dropped 8 bases and J dropped 6; count of bases not matched to a gene: 16. CDR1 and CDR2 (germline): SQVTM, ANQGSEA. This CDR3 region has 15 residues. The CDR3 spells CSLTSGSGQVDTQYF. The CDR3 DNA sequence: TGCAGCCTCACGAGCGGGAGTGGCCAAGTCGATACGCAGTATTTT.

This clone came up a few times. This chain uses TRBV4-1 with TRBJ2-2, with 11 bases fitting TRBD2. Germline V gives CDR1 MGHRA, CDR2 YSYEKL. V gave up 0 bases and J gave up 1 base; unmatched junction bases: 7. This CDR3 is built from 19 residues. CDR3: CASSQDLIGLAGNTGELFF. DNA for the CDR3: TGCGCCAGCAGCCAAGATTTAATCGGACTAGCGGGGAACACCGGGGAGCTGTTTTTT.

The chain joins TRBV5-1 to TRBJ2-1; 13 bases are shared with TRBD2. V lost 4 bases, J lost 6 bases, and 7 bases stayed unmatched. Germline-derived CDR1 and CDR2 are SGHRS and YFSETQ. The CDR3 extends over 16 amino acids. CDR3 bases: TGCGCCAGCAGCAGAGGGACTAGCGGGGCGATCAATGAGCAGTTCTTC. Its translation: CASSRGTSGAINEQFF.

This chain connects TRBV7-2 to TRBJ2-4, with 10 bases fitting TRBD2. After removal of 7 bases from V and 8 bases from J, the junction contained 5 bases not matched to a gene. The CDR3 length is 13 residues. The germline V gene encodes CDR1 SGHTA and CDR2 FQGNSA. CDR3 region: CASNLAGEDIQYF. The CDR3 nucleotides are TGTGCCAGCAATCTAGCGGGGGAGGACATTCAGTACTTC.

This clone has only a few counts. The chain links TRBV4-2 to TRBJ1-5; a weak D match, TRBD1 (5 bases). Germline values: CDR1 LGHNA, CDR2 YNFKEQ. The CDR3 is made up of 15 amino acids. Trimming took 0 bases from V and 2 from J, leaving 8 bases between them. CDR3: CASSQDLRGNQPQHF. In DNA form, the CDR3 reads TGTGCCAGCAGCCAAGATCTCAGGGGCAATCAGCCCCAGCATTTT.

V gene TRBV7-6 combines with J gene TRBJ2-7, with no clear D. The ends were cut back, 4 bases at V and 3 bases at J, with 16 bases in the middle. This CDR3 has 15 amino acids. CDR1 and CDR2 from the germline V gene are SGHVS and FNYEAQ. CDR3 sequence (DNA): TGTGCCAGCAGCTCCCGGGCTAATATCAACTACGAGCAGTACTTC. This gives the protein CASSSRANINYEQYF.